Included here is one TCR beta chain sequence, with context. Its antigen is undetermined. The sample is drawn from a study of OX40 agonist ivuxolimab in advanced cancers. Background on the study: Given to patients was ivuxolimab, an agonistic anti-OX40 (CD134) antibody. Patients were dosed intravenously with ivuxolimab at 0.01 to 10 mg/kg every 2 weeks.

Generated by immunoSEQ multiplex PCR, the TCRdb table keeps only in-frame clones and is missing some. This table has just over 20,000 clones, 76% appearing once. Study-level findings and limits: At 0.1 to 3.0 mg/kg and by week 6, clonal expansion occurred in CD4+ and CD8+ blood T cells.

At cycle 4 day 1, cycle 7 day 1, and baseline, blood was sampled. Between the trimmed V and J ends, which lost 7 bases and 7 bases, there was a span of 17 bases. From germline, CDR1 is SGHRS and CDR2 YFSETQ. The CDR3 consists of 13 residues. The sequence derives from an adult with an advanced solid tumor such as melanoma, head and neck, liver or kidney cancer. This specimen was CD4+ or CD8+ T cells sorted from blood, taken in a trial of the OX40 agonist ivuxolimab. The rearrangement links TRBV5-1 to TRBJ1-2; TRBD1 might be the D (6 bases). As DNA, the CDR3 is TGCGCCAGCCGACAGGACACGTCTGGTGGCTACACCTTC. Encoded protein: CASRQDTSGGYTF. Using reference TRBV5-1 and TRBJ1-2 for the parts outside the CDR3, the full variable domain is KAGVTQTPRYLIKTRGQQVTLSCSPISGHRSVSWYQQTPGQGLQFLFEYFSETQRNKGNFPGRFSGRQFSNSRSEMNVSTLELGDSALYLCASRQDTSGGYTFGSGTRLTVV.